The 10 T cell receptor beta chains presented below share a single source sample, sequenced in a study of response to subunit inactivated influenza vaccine. TCRdb re-derived calls from the RT-PCR reads in MiXCR, one entry per CDR3 protein. The table records about 540,000 distinct CDR3 sequences, around a quarter of them present only once. The same data also went into a second study, on T cells expressing NK-cell markers. In that study: The cDNA for TCR beta came from 5'RACE template switching with UMIs.

The sequences come from CD4+ T cells sorted from PBMCs, collected 12 days after vaccination. The receptors stem from a man between 45 and 60 years old who received an inactivated influenza vaccine.

This clonotype was detected a few times. The chain carries TRBV5-1 and TRBJ2-4; weak D call: TRBD2 (5 bases). Trimming pared 4 bases from V and 8 bases from J, leaving 22 bases between. The CDR3 totals 16 residues. Germline lookup yields CDR1 SGHRS and CDR2 YFSETQ. CDR3 sequence: CASSLFYREGRDIQYF. The CDR3 bases are TGCGCCAGCAGCCTCTTCTACCGGGAAGGGCGAGACATTCAGTACTTC.

This rearrangement joins TRBV12-3 or TRBV12-4 to TRBJ1-4, with 8 bases fitting TRBD1. The CDR3 totals 16 residues. V lost 5 bases, J lost 7 bases, and 12 bases stayed unmatched. The CDR3 reads CASSRTTGARFEKLFF. In DNA form, the CDR3 reads TGTGCCAGCAGTCGGACGACAGGGGCCCGGTTTGAAAAACTGTTTTTT.

This clonotype has only a few counts. V gene TRBV5-4 combines with J gene TRBJ2-7; 7 bases align to TRBD1. Germline loops: CDR1 SGHNT, CDR2 YYREEE (reference sequence). The V segment lost 4 bases and the J segment 2 bases; nucleotides outside the gene matches: 15. CDR3 length: 17 amino acids. CDR3 nucleotide sequence: TGTGCCAGCAGCGGTGGACAGGAACCTCTACCGGCCTACGAGCAGTACTTC. This translates into CASSGGQEPLPAYEQYF.

V and J are TRBV4-2 and TRBJ2-1; 8 bases are a match to TRBD2. In germline, CDR1 is LGHNA, CDR2 YNFKEQ. The CDR3 consists of 15 residues. V was pared by 4 bases and J by 5 bases, with 7 bases of the junction left unmatched. CDR3 bases: TGTGCCAGCAGCCTGAGCGGGGGCCTTGACAATGAGCAGTTCTTC. Its translation: CASSLSGGLDNEQFF.

This clonotype came up once. The chain links TRBV20-1 to TRBJ2-7, with a possible D match to TRBD1 (6 bases). Germline lookup yields CDR1 DFQATT and CDR2 SNEGSKA (reference sequence). The CDR3 has 13 amino acids. Between the trimmed V and J ends, which lost 0 bases and 5 bases, there was a span of 11 bases. Here the CDR3 reads CSARDTQGNEQYF. The CDR3 DNA follows: TGCAGTGCTAGAGACACACAGGGTAACGAGCAGTACTTC.

The chain links TRBV6-5 to TRBJ1-2; 8 positions match TRBD1. The CDR3 is made up of 15 amino acids. The germline gives CDR1 MNHEY, CDR2 SVGAGI. The junction had 6 bases not matched to a gene; V was cut back by 2 bases and J by 4 bases. CDR3 region: CASSYADRDAYGYTF. DNA for the CDR3: TGTGCCAGCAGTTACGCGGACAGGGACGCCTATGGCTACACCTTC.

This clonotype was picked up a small number of times. The chain joins TRBV12-3 or TRBV12-4 to TRBJ1-2, with 10 nucleotides matching TRBD1. The J segment lost 7 bases and the V segment lost 2 bases, leaving 4 bases of the junction unmatched. The CDR3 totals 14 residues. CDR3 protein: CASSLRQGAAGYTF. For the CDR3, the DNA is TGTGCCAGCAGTTTACGACAGGGGGCGGCTGGCTACACCTTC.

This clonotype has more than one count but fewer than ten. V usage is TRBV5-1 and J usage is TRBJ2-3; a weak D match, TRBD2 (5 bases). This CDR3 region has 15 residues. V lost 0 bases and J 2 bases, leaving 10 bases between the germline ends. Per the germline V gene, CDR1 is SGHRS and CDR2 is YFSETQ. CDR3 loop: CASSLGLTTTDTQYF. The CDR3 DNA reads TGCGCCAGCAGCTTGGGACTAACAACCACAGATACGCAGTATTTT.

This chain joins TRBV7-2 and TRBJ2-4; D unclear. Per germline, CDR1 SGHTA and CDR2 FQGNSA. The CDR3 extends over 14 amino acids. Trimming removed 1 base at V and 3 bases at J, with 7 bases between. The CDR3 here is CASSLGVGKNIQYF. In nucleotides, the CDR3 is TGTGCCAGCAGCTTAGGGGTGGGCAAAAACATTCAGTACTTC.

The chain couples TRBV27 to TRBJ1-3, with D possibly TRBD1 on 5 matching bases. Germline assignment: CDR1 MNHEY and CDR2 SMNVEV (reference sequence). The V and J ends lost 6 bases and 0 bases respectively, with 18 bases between them. The CDR3 has 17 amino acids. CDR3 nucleotides: TGTGCCAGCAGAATGTGGGGCGGACAAGACTCTGGAAACACCATATATTTT. This translates into CASRMWGGQDSGNTIYF.